Shown below are 8 T cell receptor beta chains from a single sample sequenced in a study of shared clonotypes between healthy human individuals. Produced via immunoSEQ multiplex PCR; TCRdb's table is partial and in-frame only. The repertoire holds some 490,000 clones, with approximately 78% as singletons. The sample was PBMCs. These receptors were collected from a woman between 35 and 50 years old in good health. Some clones in this sample may be carry-over from other donors' samples.

The chain combines TRBV9 with TRBJ2-3; the match to TRBD2 covers 8 bases. Germline V gene lookup returns CDR1 SGDLS and CDR2 YYNGEE. This CDR3 is built from 16 residues. After removal of 4 bases from V and 0 bases from J, the junction contained 7 bases not matched to a gene. The DNA for the CDR3 is TGTGCCAGCAGCACCCAGCCTAGCGGGAGCACAGATACGCAGTATTTT. Its translation: CASSTQPSGSTDTQYF.

This clone was detected many times. The DNA for the CDR3 is TGTGCCCGACAGGAGAATAATGAAAAACTGTTTTTT. This translates into CARQENNEKLFF. The chain uses TRBV30 and TRBJ1-4, with D possibly TRBD1 on 6 matching bases. Germline CDR1 reads GTSNPN; CDR2 reads SVGIG (reference sequence). The CDR3 covers 12 residues. V shed 8 bases and J shed 4 bases, with 11 bases lying between them. Drawing the rest from reference TRBV30 and TRBJ1-4, the complete variable domain is SQTIHQWPATLVQPVGSPLSLECTVEGTSNPNLYWYRQAAGRGLQLLFYSVGIGQISSEVPQNLSASRPQDRQFILSSKKLLLSDSGFYLCARQENNEKLFFGSGTQLSVL.

The chain has TRBV11-1 and TRBJ1-1, with 9 bases matching TRBD1. The CDR3 loop spans 14 amino acids. Germline loops: CDR1 SGHAT, CDR2 FQDESV (reference sequence). V shed 6 bases and J 1 base; nucleotides not matched to a gene: 3. DNA for the CDR3: TGTGCCAGCAGAAAACAGGGGGCGAACACTGAAGCTTTCTTT. Amino acids: CASRKQGANTEAFF.

J is TRBJ1-2 and V is TRBV11-2; 9 nucleotides agree with TRBD1. This CDR3 comprises 15 residues. V lost 1 base, J lost 7 bases, and 7 bases stayed unmatched. Germline V gene lookup returns CDR1 SGHAT and CDR2 FQNNGV. For the CDR3, the DNA is TGTGCCAGCAGCTTAGTCGGGACAGGGAATTCTGGCTACACCTTC. Translating gives CASSLVGTGNSGYTF.

The J gene is TRBJ1-1, the V gene TRBV5-1, with a weak D call TRBD1 (5 bases). V was shortened by 0 bases and J by 8 bases, with 8 bases between the two germline ends. The CDR3 runs to 12 residues. Per the germline V gene, CDR1 is SGHRS and CDR2 is YFSETQ. The CDR3 sequence: CASSLVGDEAFF. CDR3 sequence (DNA): TGCGCCAGCAGCTTGGTGGGGGACGAAGCTTTCTTT.

A note on this clone: Other nucleotide sequences in the sample specify the same CDR3. This chain joins TRBV4-2 and TRBJ2-3; D not certain. Germline CDR1 LGHNA, CDR2 YNFKEQ. CDR3 length equals 15 residues. Trimming left V 0 bases short and J 0 bases short, with 7 bases between. CDR3 protein: CASSQDGESTDTQYF. For the CDR3, the DNA is TGTGCCAGCAGCCAAGATGGCGAAAGCACAGATACGCAGTATTTT.

V gene TRBV5-4 combines with J gene TRBJ2-1; D perhaps matches TRBD1 (5 bases). V lost 4 bases and J 6 bases, leaving 17 bases between the germline ends. The V gene's germline CDR1 is SGHNT and CDR2 YYREEE (reference sequence). This CDR3 spans 15 amino acids. DNA of the CDR3: TGTGCCAGCAGCCCGGCCCCCCAGGGTGTCAATGAGCAGTTCTTC. This translates into CASSPAPQGVNEQFF.

The chain uses TRBV27 and TRBJ2-7; tentative D call: TRBD1 (6 bases). Per germline, CDR1 MNHEY and CDR2 SMNVEV (reference sequence). V lost 5 bases to trimming and J lost 6 bases, with 17 bases between them. This CDR3 comprises 14 residues. DNA for the CDR3: TGTGCCAGCAGTACAAGGACAGTTCCCAGCGAGCAGTACTTC. Amino acids: CASSTRTVPSEQYF.